This T cell receptor beta chain stems from a study of T cell repertoires in cytomegalovirus infection. Study as a whole: Indications came from public TCR beta signatures; they pointed to CMV infection and to a matching HLA type.

Study-wide points: Adding up the frequency of public TCR beta families identified people who carried CMV plus the relevant HLA.

There are 13 residues in the CDR3. Germline CDR1 and CDR2: SGHTA and FQGNSA. Trimming shortened V by 0 bases and J by 6 bases, and 5 bases separated the two germline ends. This clonotype was seen at least ten times. Its antigen remains unknown. One entry per CDR3 protein, called by TCRdb with MiXCR from the reads. The sample records around 290,000 distinct CDR3 sequences, roughly 25% being singletons. This receptor was identified in a human donor in good health (CMV status not recorded). Some clones in this sample may be carry-over from other donors' samples. The chain uses TRBV7-2 and TRBJ2-2; D unresolved. The material sequenced was PBMCs. CDR3 region: CASSLAWAGELFF. The DNA for the CDR3 is TGTGCCAGCAGCTTAGCTTGGGCCGGGGAGCTGTTTTTT.